This T cell receptor beta chain derives from a study of vaccination and CD4 T cells after COVID-19. Sequence data for DNA of cultured CD4+ T cells were generated by the Oncomine TCR Beta short-read assay. CD4+ T cells were cultured, and genomic DNA was extracted from them. MiXCR was run by TCRdb on the PCR reads, yielding one entry per CDR3 protein. This sample has approximately 15,000 distinct CDR3 sequences; about two fifths occur once, and the top ten carry around 6%. Documented treatment: roughly 11-day PBMC culture with coronavirus spike peptide pools or control peptides (ViraFEST assay). The CDR3 is 21 residues long. CDR1 SGDLS and CDR2 YYNGEE come from the germline V gene. V was clipped by 0 bases and J by 1 base, with 28 bases between them. With respect to this clonotype: Its antigen is unidentified.

The chain carries TRBV9 and TRBJ2-5, with D possibly matching TRBD2 (7 bases). The receptor was derived from a human donor who had recovered from COVID-19. The sequences come from CD4+ T cells from blood, cultured in vitro, collected before SARS-CoV-2 vaccination. The CDR3: CASSVDTPRGGGRLTQETQYF. CDR3 sequence (DNA): TGTGCCAGCAGCGTAGACACCCCACGTGGGGGGGGCAGACTAACCCAAGAGACCCAGTACTTC.